This entry describes one TCR beta chain. The ends were cut back, 2 bases at V and 3 bases at J, with 17 bases in the middle. CDR1 MGHRA and CDR2 YSYEKL come from the germline V gene. The CDR3 length is 16 residues. This entry belongs to a study of cytomegalovirus exposure and HLA in healthy donors. Amplification used 60 Vbeta primers and 13 Jbeta primers. Here immunoSEQ multiplex PCR was the method, and the copy in TCRdb shows in-frame clones only, minus some. The sample comprises about 82,000 clones, under 80% of which are singletons, and less than 7% rests with the top ten. Sequencing input: PBMCs. The chain links TRBV4-1 to TRBJ2-7; D possibly corresponds to TRBD1 (6 bases). The source of this sequence is a male donor in good health and CMV-seropositive. Here the CDR3 reads CASSQLTGPRRYEQYF. The CDR3 bases are TGCGCCAGCAGCCAACTCACAGGGCCGCGACGCTACGAGCAGTACTTC.